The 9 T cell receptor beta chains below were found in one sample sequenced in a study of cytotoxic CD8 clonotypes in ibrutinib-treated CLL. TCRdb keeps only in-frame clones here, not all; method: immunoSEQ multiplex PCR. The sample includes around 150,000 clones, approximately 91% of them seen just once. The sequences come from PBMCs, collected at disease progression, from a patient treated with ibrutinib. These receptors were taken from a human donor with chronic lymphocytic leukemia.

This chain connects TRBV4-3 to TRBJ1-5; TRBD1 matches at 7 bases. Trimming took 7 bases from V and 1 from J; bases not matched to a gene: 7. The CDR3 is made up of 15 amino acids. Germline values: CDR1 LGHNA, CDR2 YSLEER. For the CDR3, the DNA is TGCGCCAGCACCCCTGACAGGGCGAGCAATCAGCCCCAGCATTTT. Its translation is CASTPDRASNQPQHF.

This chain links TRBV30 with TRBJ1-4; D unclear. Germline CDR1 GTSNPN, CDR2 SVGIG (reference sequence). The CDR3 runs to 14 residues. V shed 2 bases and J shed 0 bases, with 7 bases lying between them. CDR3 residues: CAWSSRATNEKLFF. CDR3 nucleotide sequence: TGTGCCTGGAGTAGTAGGGCAACTAATGAAAAACTGTTTTTT.

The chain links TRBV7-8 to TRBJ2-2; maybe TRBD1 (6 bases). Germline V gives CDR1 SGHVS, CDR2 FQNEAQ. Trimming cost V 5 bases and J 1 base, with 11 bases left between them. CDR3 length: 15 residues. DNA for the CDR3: TGTGCCAGCAGCCGGACAGCTATGAACACCGGGGAGCTGTTTTTT. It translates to CASSRTAMNTGELFF.

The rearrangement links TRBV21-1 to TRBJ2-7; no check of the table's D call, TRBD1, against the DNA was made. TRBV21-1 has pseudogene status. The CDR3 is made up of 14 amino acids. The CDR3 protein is CASSIPRTGIEQYF. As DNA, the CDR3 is TGTGCCAGCAGCATACCTCGGACAGGGATCGAGCAGTACTTC.

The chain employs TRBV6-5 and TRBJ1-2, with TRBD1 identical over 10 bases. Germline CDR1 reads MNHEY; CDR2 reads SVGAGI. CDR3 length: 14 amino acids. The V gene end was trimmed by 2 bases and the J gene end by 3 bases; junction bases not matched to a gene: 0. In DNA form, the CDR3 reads TGTGCCAGCAGTTACGGGACAGGGGACTATGGCTACACCTTC. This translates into CASSYGTGDYGYTF.

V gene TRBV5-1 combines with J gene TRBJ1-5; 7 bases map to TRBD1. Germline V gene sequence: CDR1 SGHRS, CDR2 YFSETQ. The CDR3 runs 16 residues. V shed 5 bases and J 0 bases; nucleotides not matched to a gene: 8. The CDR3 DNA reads TGCGCCAGCAGTCTCGGGACAGATTATAGCAATCAGCCCCAGCATTTT. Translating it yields CASSLGTDYSNQPQHF.

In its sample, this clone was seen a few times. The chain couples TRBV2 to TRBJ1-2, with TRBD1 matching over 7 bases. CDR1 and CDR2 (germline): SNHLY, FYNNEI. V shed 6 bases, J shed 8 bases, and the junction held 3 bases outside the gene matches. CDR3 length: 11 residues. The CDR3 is CASRRQGGYTF. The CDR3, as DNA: TGTGCCAGCAGGCGACAGGGAGGCTACACCTTC. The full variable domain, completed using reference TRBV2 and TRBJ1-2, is EPEVTQTPSHQVTQMGQEVILRCVPISNHLYFYWYRQILGQKVEFLVSFYNNEISEKSEIFDDQFSVERPDGSNFTLKIRSTKLEDSAMYFCASRRQGGYTFGSGTRLTVV.

This CDR3 reads CASSPLTFGPLEATNEKLFF. The CDR3 DNA follows: TGTGCCAGCAGCCCTCTTACTTTCGGACCCTTGGAGGCAACTAATGAAAAACTGTTTTTT. The rearrangement links TRBV14 to TRBJ1-4; no definite D call. CDR1 and CDR2 (germline): SGHDN, FVKESK. Trimming took 4 bases from V and 0 from J, leaving 24 bases between them. The CDR3 is 20 residues long.

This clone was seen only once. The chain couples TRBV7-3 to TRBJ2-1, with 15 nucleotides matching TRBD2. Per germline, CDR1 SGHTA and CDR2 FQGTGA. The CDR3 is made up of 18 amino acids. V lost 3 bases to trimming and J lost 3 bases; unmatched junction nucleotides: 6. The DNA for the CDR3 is TGTGCCAGCAGCTTCCTAGGGACTAGCGGGAGGAACTACAATGAGCAGTTCTTC. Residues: CASSFLGTSGRNYNEQFF.